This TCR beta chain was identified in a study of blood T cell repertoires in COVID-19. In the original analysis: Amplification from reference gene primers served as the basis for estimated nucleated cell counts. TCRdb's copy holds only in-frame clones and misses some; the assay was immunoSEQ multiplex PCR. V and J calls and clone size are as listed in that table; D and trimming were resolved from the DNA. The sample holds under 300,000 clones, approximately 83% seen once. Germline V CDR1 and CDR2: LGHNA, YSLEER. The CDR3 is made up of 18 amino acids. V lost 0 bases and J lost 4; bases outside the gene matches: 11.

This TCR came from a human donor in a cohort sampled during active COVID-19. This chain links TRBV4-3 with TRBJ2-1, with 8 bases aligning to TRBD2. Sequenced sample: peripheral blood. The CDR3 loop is CASSQDRRIGRVYNEQFF. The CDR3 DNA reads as TGCGCCAGCAGCCAAGATCGCCGTATCGGGAGGGTTTACAATGAGCAGTTCTTC.